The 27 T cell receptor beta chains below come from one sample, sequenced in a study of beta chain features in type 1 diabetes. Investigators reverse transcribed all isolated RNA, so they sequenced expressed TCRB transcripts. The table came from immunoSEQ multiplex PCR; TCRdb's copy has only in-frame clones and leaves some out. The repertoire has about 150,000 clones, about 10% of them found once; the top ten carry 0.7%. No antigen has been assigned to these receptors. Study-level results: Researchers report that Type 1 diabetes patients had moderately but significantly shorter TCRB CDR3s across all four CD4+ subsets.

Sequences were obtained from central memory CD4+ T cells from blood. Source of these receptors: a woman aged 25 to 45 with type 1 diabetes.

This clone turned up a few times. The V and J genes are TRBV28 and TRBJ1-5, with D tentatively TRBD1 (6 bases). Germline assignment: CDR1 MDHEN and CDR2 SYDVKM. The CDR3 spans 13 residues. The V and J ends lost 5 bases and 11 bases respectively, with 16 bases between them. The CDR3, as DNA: TGTGCCAGCAGTCGACAGGACAAGGGGACCCAGCATTTT. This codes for CASSRQDKGTQHF.

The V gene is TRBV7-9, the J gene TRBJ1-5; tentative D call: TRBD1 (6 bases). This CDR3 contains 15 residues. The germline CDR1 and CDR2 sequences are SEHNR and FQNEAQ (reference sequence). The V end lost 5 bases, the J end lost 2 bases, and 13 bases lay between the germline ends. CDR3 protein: CASSPDRSGNQPQHF. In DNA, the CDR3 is TGTGCCAGCAGCCCTGACAGGTCGGGCAATCAGCCCCAGCATTTT. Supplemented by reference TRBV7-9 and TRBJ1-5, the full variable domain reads DTGVSQNPRHKITKRGQNVTFRCDPISEHNRLYWYRQTLGQGPEFLTYFQNEAQLEKSRLLSDRFSAERPKGSFSTLEIQRTEQGDSAMYLCASSPDRSGNQPQHFGDGTRLSIL.

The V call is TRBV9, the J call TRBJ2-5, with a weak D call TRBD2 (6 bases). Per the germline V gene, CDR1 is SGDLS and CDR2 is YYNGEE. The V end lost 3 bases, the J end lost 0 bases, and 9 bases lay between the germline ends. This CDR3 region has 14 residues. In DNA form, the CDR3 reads TGTGCCAGCAGCGCCAGCGGGTACCAAGAGACCCAGTACTTC. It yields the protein CASSASGYQETQYF.

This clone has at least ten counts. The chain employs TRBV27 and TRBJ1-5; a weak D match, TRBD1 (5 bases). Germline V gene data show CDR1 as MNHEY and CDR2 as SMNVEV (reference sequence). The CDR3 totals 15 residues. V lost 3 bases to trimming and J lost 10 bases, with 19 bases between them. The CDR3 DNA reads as TGTGCCAGCAGTTTGCGGCAGGGCGGAATGGGTCCCCAGCATTTT. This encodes CASSLRQGGMGPQHF.

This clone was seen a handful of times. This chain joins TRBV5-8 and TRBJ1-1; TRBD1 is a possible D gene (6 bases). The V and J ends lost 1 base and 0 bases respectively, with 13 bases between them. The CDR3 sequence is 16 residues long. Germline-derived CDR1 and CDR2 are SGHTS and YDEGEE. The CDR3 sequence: CASSLLAGAVNTEAFF. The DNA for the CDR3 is TGTGCCAGCAGCTTGTTGGCGGGGGCCGTGAACACTGAAGCTTTCTTT. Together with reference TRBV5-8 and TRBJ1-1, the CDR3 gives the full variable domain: EAGVTQSPTHLIKTRGQQATLRCSPISGHTSVYWYQQALGLGLQFLLWYDEGEERNRGNFPPRFSGRQFPNYSSELNVNALELEDSALYLCASSLLAGAVNTEAFFGQGTRLTVV.

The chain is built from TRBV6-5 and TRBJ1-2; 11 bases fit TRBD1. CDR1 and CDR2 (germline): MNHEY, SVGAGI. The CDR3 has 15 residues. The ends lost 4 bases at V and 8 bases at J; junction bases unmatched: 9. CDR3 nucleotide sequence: TGTGCCAGCAGTTTCCGGGACAGGGGGGGGTACGGCTACACCTTC. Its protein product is CASSFRDRGGYGYTF.

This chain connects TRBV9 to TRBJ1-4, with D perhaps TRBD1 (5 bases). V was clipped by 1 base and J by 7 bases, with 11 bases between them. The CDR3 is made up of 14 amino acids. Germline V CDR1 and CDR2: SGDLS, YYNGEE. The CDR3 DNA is TGTGCCAGCAGCGTATCCCAGGGTAGTGAAAAACTGTTTTTT. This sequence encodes CASSVSQGSEKLFF.

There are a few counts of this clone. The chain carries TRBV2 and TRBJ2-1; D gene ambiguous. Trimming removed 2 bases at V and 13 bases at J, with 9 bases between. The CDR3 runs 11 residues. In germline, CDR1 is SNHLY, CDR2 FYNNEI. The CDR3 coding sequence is TGTGCCAGCAGTGAACTAGTGGGTCAGTTCTTC. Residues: CASSELVGQFF.

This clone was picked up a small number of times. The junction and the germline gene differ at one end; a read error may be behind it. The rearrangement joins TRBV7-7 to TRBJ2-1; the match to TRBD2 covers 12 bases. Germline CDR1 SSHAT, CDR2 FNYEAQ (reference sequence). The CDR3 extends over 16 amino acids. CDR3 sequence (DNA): TGTGCTAGCAGCCGTTGGACTAGCGGGAATGCCAATGAGCAGTTCTTC. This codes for CASSRWTSGNANEQFF.

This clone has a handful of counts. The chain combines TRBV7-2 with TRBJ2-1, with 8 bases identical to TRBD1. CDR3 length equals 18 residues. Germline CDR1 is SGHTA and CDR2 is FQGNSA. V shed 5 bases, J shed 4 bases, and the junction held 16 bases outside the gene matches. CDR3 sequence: CASSPVGLDRVVYNEQFF. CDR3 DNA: TGTGCCAGCAGCCCCGTAGGGTTGGACAGGGTGGTTTACAATGAGCAGTTCTTC.

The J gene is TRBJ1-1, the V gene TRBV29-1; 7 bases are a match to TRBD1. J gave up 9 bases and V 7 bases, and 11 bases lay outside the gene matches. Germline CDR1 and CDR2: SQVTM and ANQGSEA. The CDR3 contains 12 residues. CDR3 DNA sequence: TGCAGCGCCCAGGGACAGACTCTCAAAGCTTTCTTT. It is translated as CSAQGQTLKAFF.

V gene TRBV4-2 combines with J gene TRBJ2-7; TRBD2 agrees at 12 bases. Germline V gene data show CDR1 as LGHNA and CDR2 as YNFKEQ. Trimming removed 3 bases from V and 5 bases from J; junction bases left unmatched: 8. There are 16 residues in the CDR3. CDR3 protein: CASSQQLAGGRNEQYF. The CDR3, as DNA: TGTGCCAGCAGCCAGCAACTAGCGGGAGGTAGAAACGAGCAGTACTTC.

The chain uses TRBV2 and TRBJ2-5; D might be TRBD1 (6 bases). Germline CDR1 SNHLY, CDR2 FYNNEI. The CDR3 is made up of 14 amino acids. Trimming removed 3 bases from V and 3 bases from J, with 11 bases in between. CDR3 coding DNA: TGTGCCAGCAGTGATCACAGGGCGAAAGAGACCCAGTACTTC. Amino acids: CASSDHRAKETQYF.

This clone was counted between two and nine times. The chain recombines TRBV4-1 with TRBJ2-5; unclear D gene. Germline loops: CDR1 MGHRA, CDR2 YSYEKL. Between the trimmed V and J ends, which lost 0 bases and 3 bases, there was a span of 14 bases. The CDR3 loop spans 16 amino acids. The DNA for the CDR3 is TGCGCCAGCAGCCAAGATTGGCGAGGAGACGAAGAGACCCAGTACTTC. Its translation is CASSQDWRGDEETQYF.

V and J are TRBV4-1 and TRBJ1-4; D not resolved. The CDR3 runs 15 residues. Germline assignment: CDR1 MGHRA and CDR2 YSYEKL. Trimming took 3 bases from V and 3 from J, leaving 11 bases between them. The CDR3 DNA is TGCGCCAGCAGCCATATGCTCGGGTCTAATGAAAAACTGTTTTTT. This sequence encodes CASSHMLGSNEKLFF.

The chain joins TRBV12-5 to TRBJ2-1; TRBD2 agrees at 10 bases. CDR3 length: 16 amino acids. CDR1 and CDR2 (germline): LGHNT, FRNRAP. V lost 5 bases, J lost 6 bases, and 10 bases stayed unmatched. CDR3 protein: CASGPGTSVMGNEQFF. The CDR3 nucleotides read TGTGCTAGTGGTCCGGGGACTAGCGTCATGGGCAATGAGCAGTTCTTC.

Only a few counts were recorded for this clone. The CDR3 reads CASIGSTTDTGELFF. Written as DNA, the CDR3 is TGTGCCAGCATTGGGAGCACAACAGACACCGGGGAGCTGTTTTTT. V is TRBV2 and J is TRBJ2-2, with D perhaps TRBD2 (5 bases). This CDR3 contains 15 residues. Germline CDR1 is SNHLY and CDR2 is FYNNEI. Between the trimmed V and J ends, which lost 7 bases and 3 bases, there was a span of 15 bases.

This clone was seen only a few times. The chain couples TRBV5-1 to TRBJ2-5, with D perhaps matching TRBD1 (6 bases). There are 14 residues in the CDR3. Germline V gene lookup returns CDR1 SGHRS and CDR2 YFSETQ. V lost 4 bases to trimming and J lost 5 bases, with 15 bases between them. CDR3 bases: TGCGCCAGCAGCGTGACAGGAGCCGAGGAGACCCAGTACTTC. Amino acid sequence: CASSVTGAEETQYF.

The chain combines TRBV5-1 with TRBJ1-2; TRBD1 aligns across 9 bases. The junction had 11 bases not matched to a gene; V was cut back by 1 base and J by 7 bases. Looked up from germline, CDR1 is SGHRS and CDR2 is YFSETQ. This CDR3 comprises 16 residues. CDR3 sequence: CASSLNRGTGSLGYTF. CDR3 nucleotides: TGCGCCAGCAGCTTGAACCGTGGGACAGGGTCTCTTGGCTACACCTTC.

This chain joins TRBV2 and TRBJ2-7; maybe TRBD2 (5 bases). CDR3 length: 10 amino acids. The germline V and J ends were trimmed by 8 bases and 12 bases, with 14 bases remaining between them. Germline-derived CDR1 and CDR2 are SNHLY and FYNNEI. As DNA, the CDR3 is TGTGCCAGCGGACTCGTCCCGTGGTACTTC. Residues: CASGLVPWYF. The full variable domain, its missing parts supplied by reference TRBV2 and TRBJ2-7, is EPEVTQTPSHQVTQMGQEVILRCVPISNHLYFYWYRQILGQKVEFLVSFYNNEISEKSEIFDDQFSVERPDGSNFTLKIRSTKLEDSAMYFCASGLVPWYFGPGTRLTVT.

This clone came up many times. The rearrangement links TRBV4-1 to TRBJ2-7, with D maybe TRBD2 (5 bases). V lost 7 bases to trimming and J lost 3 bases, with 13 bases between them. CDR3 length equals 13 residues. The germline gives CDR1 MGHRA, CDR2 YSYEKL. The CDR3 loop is CASTEAPGYEQYF. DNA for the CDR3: TGCGCCAGCACGGAGGCCCCTGGCTACGAGCAGTACTTC.

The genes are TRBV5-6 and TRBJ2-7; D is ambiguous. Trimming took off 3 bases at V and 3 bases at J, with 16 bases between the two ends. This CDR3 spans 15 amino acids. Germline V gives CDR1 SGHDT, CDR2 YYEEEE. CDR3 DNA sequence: TGTGCCAGCAGCTCGCCAGTGGTGCCCAGCTACGAGCAGTACTTC. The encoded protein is CASSSPVVPSYEQYF.

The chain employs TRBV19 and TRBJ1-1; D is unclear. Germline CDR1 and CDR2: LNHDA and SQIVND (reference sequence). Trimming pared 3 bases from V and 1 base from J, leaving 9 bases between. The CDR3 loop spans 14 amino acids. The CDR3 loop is CASSIRRQNTEAFF. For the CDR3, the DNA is TGTGCCAGTAGTATCCGGCGGCAGAACACTGAAGCTTTCTTT.

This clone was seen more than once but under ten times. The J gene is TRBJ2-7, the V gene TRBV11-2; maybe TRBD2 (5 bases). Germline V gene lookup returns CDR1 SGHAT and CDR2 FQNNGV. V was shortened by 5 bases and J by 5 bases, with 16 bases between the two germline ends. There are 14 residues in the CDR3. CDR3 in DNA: TGTGCCAGCAGCCCAAGTGGCGGGTCCCACGAGCAGTACTTC. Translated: CASSPSGGSHEQYF.

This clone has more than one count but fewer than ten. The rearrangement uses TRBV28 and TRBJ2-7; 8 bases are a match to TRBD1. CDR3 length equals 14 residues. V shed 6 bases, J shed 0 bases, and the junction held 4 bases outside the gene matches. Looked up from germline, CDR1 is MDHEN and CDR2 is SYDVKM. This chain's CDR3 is CASRRTGSSYEQYF. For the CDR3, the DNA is TGTGCCAGCAGGAGGACAGGGAGCTCCTACGAGCAGTACTTC.

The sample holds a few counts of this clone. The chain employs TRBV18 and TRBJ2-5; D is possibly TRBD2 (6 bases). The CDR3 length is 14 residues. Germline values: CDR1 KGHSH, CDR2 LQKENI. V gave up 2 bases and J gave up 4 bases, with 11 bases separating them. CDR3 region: CASSPNGRGETQYF. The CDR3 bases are TGTGCCAGCTCACCAAACGGGAGAGGAGAGACCCAGTACTTC.

In nucleotides, the CDR3 is TGCGCCAGCAGACTGTCCCGGGAGGGCTACACCTTC. Amino acid sequence: CASRLSREGYTF. The chain employs TRBV5-1 and TRBJ1-2; D call uncertain. The V gene lost 5 bases and the J gene lost 8 bases, with 13 bases spanning the gap. CDR1 is SGHRS, CDR2 YFSETQ, per germline. The CDR3 extends over 12 amino acids.